This TCR beta chain came from a study of blood T cell repertoires in COVID-19. Study at large: Samples representing acute and convalescent COVID-19 were sourced from the United States, Italy and Spain. The analysed material was cDNA or gDNA that came from T cells, B-cell-depleted T cells, or PBMCs.

V lost 3 bases, J lost 0 bases, and 9 bases lay in between. CDR3 length: 15 amino acids. In germline, CDR1 is SGHKS, CDR2 YYEKEE (reference sequence). In the study's own analysis: By means of reference gene primer amplification, nucleated cell counts were estimated. Sequencing was performed with immunoSEQ multiplex PCR; in TCRdb, only in-frame clones are kept and a portion is missing. The D gene and trimming were derived from the DNA, and the V and J assignments and clone size from that table. The profile shows about 440,000 clones, more than 85% of them singletons. The chain recombines TRBV5-5 with TRBJ2-2; possibly TRBD2 for D (5 bases). This receptor was obtained from a woman younger than 45 with acute or convalescent COVID-19. The sequenced material came from peripheral blood. In nucleotides, the CDR3 is TGTGCCAGCAGCTGGGTAGCGACGAACACCGGGGAGCTGTTTTTT. Encoded protein: CASSWVATNTGELFF.